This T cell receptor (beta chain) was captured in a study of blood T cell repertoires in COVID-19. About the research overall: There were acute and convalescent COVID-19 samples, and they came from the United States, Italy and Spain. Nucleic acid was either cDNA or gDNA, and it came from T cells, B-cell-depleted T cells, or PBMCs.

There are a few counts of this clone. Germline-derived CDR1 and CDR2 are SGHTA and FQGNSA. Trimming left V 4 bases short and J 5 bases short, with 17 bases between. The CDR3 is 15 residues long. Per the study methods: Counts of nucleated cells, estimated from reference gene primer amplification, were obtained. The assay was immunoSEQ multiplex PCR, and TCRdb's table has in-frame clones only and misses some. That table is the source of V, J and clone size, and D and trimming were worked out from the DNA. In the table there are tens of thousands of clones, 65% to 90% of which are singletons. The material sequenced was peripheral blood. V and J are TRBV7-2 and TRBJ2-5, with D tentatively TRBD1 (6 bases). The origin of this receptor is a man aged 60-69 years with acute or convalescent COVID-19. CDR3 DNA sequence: TGTGCCAGCAGCTCGCAGACTCCCCAGGGGGAGACCCAGTACTTC. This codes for CASSSQTPQGETQYF.